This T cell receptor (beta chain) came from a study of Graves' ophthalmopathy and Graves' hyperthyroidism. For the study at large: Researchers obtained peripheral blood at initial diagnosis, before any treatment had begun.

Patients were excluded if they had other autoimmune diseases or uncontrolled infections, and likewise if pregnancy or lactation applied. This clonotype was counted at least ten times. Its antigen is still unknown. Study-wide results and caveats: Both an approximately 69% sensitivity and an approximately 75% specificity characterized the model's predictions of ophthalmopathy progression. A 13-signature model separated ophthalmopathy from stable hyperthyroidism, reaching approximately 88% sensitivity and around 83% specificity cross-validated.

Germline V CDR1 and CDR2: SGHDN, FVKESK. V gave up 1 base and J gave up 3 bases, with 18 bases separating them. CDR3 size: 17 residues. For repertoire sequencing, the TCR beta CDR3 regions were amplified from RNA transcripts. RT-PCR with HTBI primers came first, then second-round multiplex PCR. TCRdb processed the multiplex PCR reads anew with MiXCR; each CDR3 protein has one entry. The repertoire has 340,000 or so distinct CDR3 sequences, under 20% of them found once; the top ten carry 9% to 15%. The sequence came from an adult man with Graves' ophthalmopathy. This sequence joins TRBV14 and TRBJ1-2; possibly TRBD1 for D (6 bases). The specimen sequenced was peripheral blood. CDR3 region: CASSQVWGADSDYGYTF. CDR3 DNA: TGTGCCAGCAGCCAAGTTTGGGGGGCTGATTCGGACTATGGCTACACCTTC. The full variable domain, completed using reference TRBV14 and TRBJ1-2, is EAGVTQFPSHSVIEKGQTVTLRCDPISGHDNLYWYRRVMGKEIKFLLHFVKESKQDESGMPNNRFLAERTGGTYSTLKVQPAELEDSGVYFCASSQVWGADSDYGYTFGSGTRLTVV.